Listed below are T cell receptor beta chains from one sample, sequenced in a study of shared clonotypes between healthy human individuals. Profiling relied on immunoSEQ multiplex PCR, and the TCRdb table lists in-frame clones only, not all of them. The data hold 740,000 or so clones, with around four fifths observed a single time. Sequenced sample: memory CD4+ T cells sorted from blood. Source of these receptors: a woman aged 25 to 39 in good health. Each CDR3 is given with its conserved first and last residue. D genes are given only for firm matches. Not every row has a clone size; where given, it reads once, few, many or a size class.

clone_size j_call v_call d_call cdr3_nt cdr3_aa
few TRBJ2-7 TRBV2 - TGTGCCAGCAGTGGGACGGAGCAGTACTTC CASSGTEQYF
- TRBJ1-4 TRBV29-1 - TGCAGCGTTGCTCTTAATGAAAAACTGTTTTTT CSVALNEKLFF
- TRBJ1-2 TRBV28 - TGTGCCAGCGGAGTTAACTATGGCTACACCTTC CASGVNYGYTF
few TRBJ1-3 TRBV6-6 TRBD1 TGTGCCAGCAACCCGACAGGGAAAGGAAACACCATATATTTT CASNPTGKGNTIYF
- TRBJ2-7 TRBV19 - TGTGCCAGTAGTCCGCAGGGGAAGGACTACGAGCAGTACTTC CASSPQGKDYEQYF
- TRBJ2-2 TRBV5-1 TRBD2 TGCGCCAGCAGCTCGCTAGCGGGAGGAGGCACCGGGGAGCTGTTTTTT CASSSLAGGGTGELFF
- TRBJ2-5 TRBV11-2 - TGTGCCAGCAGCACCGGGACAAACCAAGAGACCCAGTACTTC CASSTGTNQETQYF
- TRBJ2-7 TRBV7-9 - TGTGCCAGCAGCCTCCACGGTGGCTCCTACGAGCAGTACTTC CASSLHGGSYEQYF
- TRBJ1-3 TRBV28 - TGTGCCAGCACCCGGGTGGACGGAAACACCATATATTTT CASTRVDGNTIYF
- TRBJ2-7 TRBV7-9 TRBD2 TGTGCCAGCAGCTTAGTGTCACTAGCGGGAGTCGAGCAGTACTTC CASSLVSLAGVEQYF
- TRBJ2-7 TRBV9 TRBD1 TGTGCCAGCAGCGGCGCCGGGACAGGGGTCGGCGAGCAGTACTTC CASSGAGTGVGEQYF
- TRBJ1-1 TRBV6-4 - TGTGCCAGCAGTGCGACAGTGAACACTGAAGCTTTCTTT CASSATVNTEAFF
- TRBJ1-5 TRBV7-2 TRBD1 TGTGCCAGCAGCTTAGAACAGGGGCATCAGCCCCAGCATTTT CASSLEQGHQPQHF
- TRBJ1-1 TRBV5-1 - TGCGCCAGCAGCTTGGTTTCGGCAGGTGGGACTGAAGCTTTCTTT CASSLVSAGGTEAFF
- TRBJ2-5 TRBV11-1 - TGTGCCAGCGTTGGGGATCGAAGGGAGACCCAGTACTTC CASVGDRRETQYF
- TRBJ2-2 TRBV10-3 TRBD2 TGTGCCATCAGTAAGACACCGGGACTAGGTGGTGGGGGCACCGGGGAGCTGTTTTTT CAISKTPGLGGGGTGELFF
once TRBJ2-2 TRBV5-6 TRBD1 TGTGCCAGCAGCTTGGGTCCGCCATCGGGACAGGGCACCGGGGAGCTGTTTTTT CASSLGPPSGQGTGELFF
- TRBJ2-2 TRBV7-2 - TGTGCCAGCAGCTTTACCGGACAGATCAACACCGGGGAGCTGTTTTTT CASSFTGQINTGELFF
- TRBJ2-5 TRBV28 - TGTGCCAGCAGCCCCGTGGGAACAGCTAGCCGGGAGACCCAGTACTTC CASSPVGTASRETQYF
- TRBJ1-1 TRBV10-3 TRBD1 TGTGCCATCAGTGATCAAGGACAGGCACTTATGAACACTGAAGCTTTCTTT CAISDQGQALMNTEAFF
few TRBJ2-5 TRBV15 TRBD2 TGTGCCACCAGCAGAGATTCTAGCGGGAGTGGAGAGACCCAGTACTTC CATSRDSSGSGETQYF
- TRBJ1-1 TRBV28 - TGTGCCAGCAGTTTATCCTTCTCAGCTTTCTTT CASSLSFSAFF
- TRBJ2-6 TRBV9 TRBD2 TGTGCCAGCGGAAGGTGGGGAGGGGACCCTGGGGCCAACGTCCTGACTTTC CASGRWGGDPGANVLTF
- TRBJ2-7 TRBV6-6 TRBD2 TGTGCCAGCAGACCCCCTAGCGGGAGAGACGAGCAGTACTTC CASRPPSGRDEQYF
- TRBJ2-5 TRBV5-1 TRBD2 TGCGCCAGCAGCCAGGCGAGCGGGAGGACTGAGACCCAGTACTTC CASSQASGRTETQYF
- TRBJ2-3 TRBV2 - TGTGCCAGCACTACAGCCAGCACAACAGATACGCAGTATTTT CASTTASTTDTQYF
- TRBJ2-7 TRBV28 - TGTGCCAGCAGTTTAGGGCTTTACGGGGTAGACGAGCAGTACTTC CASSLGLYGVDEQYF
- TRBJ2-7 TRBV28 - TGTGCCAGCAAAAGGGGGAACCGGGGAGAGCAGTACTTC CASKRGNRGEQYF
- TRBJ2-1 TRBV27 - TGTGCCAGCAGTTTAGAGGCTACAGGGAGTCAGCAGTTCTTC CASSLEATGSQQFF
- TRBJ2-3 TRBV10-2 TRBD2 TGCGCCAGCAGGGAAGGACTAGCGGGAAGGGATACGCAGTATTTT CASREGLAGRDTQYF
- TRBJ2-2 TRBV28 TRBD2 TGTGCCAGCCGCCGACTAGCGGGAGGGGGAAGCACCGGGGAGCTGTTTTTT CASRRLAGGGSTGELFF
- TRBJ2-6 TRBV2 TRBD1 TGTGCCAGCAGTCAGACCGGGACAGGGTTCTCTGGGGCCAACGTCCTGACTTTC CASSQTGTGFSGANVLTF
- TRBJ1-4 TRBV9 - TGTGCCAGCAGCGTGGGGGGACTGGATCCGCAAAAACTGTTTTTT CASSVGGLDPQKLFF
- TRBJ2-7 TRBV5-1 TRBD1 TGCGCCAGCAGTCCCGGGACAGGGTCTCTCGAGCAGTACTTC CASSPGTGSLEQYF
once TRBJ2-1 TRBV7-9 - TGTGCCAGCAGCTTAGGCCTAGCGAACCCCTACAATGAGCAGTTCTTC CASSLGLANPYNEQFF
- TRBJ2-7 TRBV10-2 - TGCGCCAGCACTGTCAAAGAAGACTACGAGCAGTACTTC CASTVKEDYEQYF
- TRBJ1-3 TRBV2 - TGTGCCAGCAGTAGTCAGGGGTTAAGCTCTGGAAACACCATATATTTT CASSSQGLSSGNTIYF
- TRBJ2-2 TRBV9 - TGTGCCAGCACCTCCACGACGGGGGCGTCCGGGGAGCTGTTTTTT CASTSTTGASGELFF
once TRBJ2-7 TRBV28 TRBD1 TGTGCCAGCAGACAACAGCAGGGGGTAATCTACGAGCAGTACTTC CASRQQQGVIYEQYF
- TRBJ2-5 TRBV6-1 - TGTGCCAGCAGCGACCGCCCCAGGCAACAAGAGACCCAGTACTTC CASSDRPRQQETQYF
- TRBJ2-1 TRBV30 - TGTGCCTGGAAAGGGGGGCGGAATCCCAATGAGCAGTTCTTC CAWKGGRNPNEQFF
- TRBJ1-4 TRBV28 TRBD1 TGTGCCAGCAGTTTGGAGAACAGGGGTATTGAAAAACTGTTTTTT CASSLENRGIEKLFF
- TRBJ1-5 TRBV18 - TGTGCCAGCTCACCACCGAACAGGGCGGGCAATCAGCCCCAGCATTTT CASSPPNRAGNQPQHF
- TRBJ2-1 TRBV28 - TGTGCCAGCAGACCTGGGGCGCTCTACAATGAGCAGTTCTTC CASRPGALYNEQFF
few TRBJ2-2 TRBV4-2 TRBD2 TGTGCCAGCAGCCAGGGCCTAGCGGCCTCGAACACCGGGGAGCTGTTTTTT CASSQGLAASNTGELFF
- TRBJ1-2 TRBV7-9 TRBD1 TGTGCCAGCAGCCGTGGACAGGGGGCGGTCGGTGGTGGCTACACCTTC CASSRGQGAVGGGYTF